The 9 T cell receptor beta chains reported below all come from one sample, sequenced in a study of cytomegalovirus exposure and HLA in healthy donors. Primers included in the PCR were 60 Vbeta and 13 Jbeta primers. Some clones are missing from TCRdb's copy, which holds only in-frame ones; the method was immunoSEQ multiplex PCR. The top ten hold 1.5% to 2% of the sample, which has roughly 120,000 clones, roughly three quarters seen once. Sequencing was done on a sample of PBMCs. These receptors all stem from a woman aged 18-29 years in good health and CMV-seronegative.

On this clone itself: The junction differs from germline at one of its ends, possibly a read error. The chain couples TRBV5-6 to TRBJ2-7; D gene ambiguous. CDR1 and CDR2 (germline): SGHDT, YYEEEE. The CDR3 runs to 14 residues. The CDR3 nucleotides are TGTGCCAGCCGCTTCTTGACAATCCCCTACGAGCAGTACTTC. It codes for CASRFLTIPYEQYF.

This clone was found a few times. The DNA for the CDR3 is TGTGCCAGCTTGAATCAGGGGTTTGTCGGAAACACCATATATTTT. Translating it yields CASLNQGFVGNTIYF. The gene calls are TRBV2 and TRBJ1-3, with D maybe TRBD1 (6 bases). Trimming shortened V by 8 bases and J by 4 bases, and 18 bases separated the two germline ends. Germline CDR1 and CDR2: SNHLY and FYNNEI. The CDR3 is 15 amino acids.

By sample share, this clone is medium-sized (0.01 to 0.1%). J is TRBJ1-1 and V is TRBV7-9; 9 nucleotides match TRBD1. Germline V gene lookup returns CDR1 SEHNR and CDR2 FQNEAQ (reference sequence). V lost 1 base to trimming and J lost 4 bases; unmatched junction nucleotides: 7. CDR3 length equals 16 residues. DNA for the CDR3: TGTGCCAGCAGCTTAGGACAGGGGGGCTTTGGCACTGAAGCTTTCTTT. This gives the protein CASSLGQGGFGTEAFF.

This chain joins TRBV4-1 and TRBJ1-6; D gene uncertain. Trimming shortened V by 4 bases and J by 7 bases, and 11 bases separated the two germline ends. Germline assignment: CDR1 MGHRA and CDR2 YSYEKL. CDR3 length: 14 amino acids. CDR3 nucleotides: TGCGCCAGCAGCCCTGGCGGGTCGAATTCACCCCTCCACTTT. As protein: CASSPGGSNSPLHF.

The CDR3 coding sequence is TGTGCCAGCAGTTTACAGGGACACCAGCCCCAGCATTTT. Protein product: CASSLQGHQPQHF. This rearrangement joins TRBV27 to TRBJ1-5; D is possibly TRBD1 (6 bases). This CDR3 comprises 13 residues. Trimming removed 2 bases at V and 7 bases at J, with 9 bases between. Germline assignment: CDR1 MNHEY and CDR2 SMNVEV (reference sequence).

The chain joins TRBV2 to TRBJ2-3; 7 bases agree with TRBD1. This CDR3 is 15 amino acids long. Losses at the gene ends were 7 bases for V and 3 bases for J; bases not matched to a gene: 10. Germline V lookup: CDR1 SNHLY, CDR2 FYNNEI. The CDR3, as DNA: TGTGCCAGCACCTCCGACAGGGTTGGTACAGATACGCAGTATTTT. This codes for CASTSDRVGTDTQYF.

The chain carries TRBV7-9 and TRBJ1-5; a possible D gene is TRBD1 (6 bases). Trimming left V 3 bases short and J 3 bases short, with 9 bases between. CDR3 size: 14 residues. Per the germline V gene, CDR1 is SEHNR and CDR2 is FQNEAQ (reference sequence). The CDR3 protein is CASSLGQSNQPQHF. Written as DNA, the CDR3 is TGTGCCAGCAGCTTGGGACAATCCAATCAGCCCCAGCATTTT.

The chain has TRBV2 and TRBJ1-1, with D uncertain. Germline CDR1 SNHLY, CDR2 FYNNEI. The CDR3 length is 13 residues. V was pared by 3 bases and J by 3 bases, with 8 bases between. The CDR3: CASSDIGYTEAFF. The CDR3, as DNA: TGTGCCAGCAGTGACATCGGGTACACTGAAGCTTTCTTT.

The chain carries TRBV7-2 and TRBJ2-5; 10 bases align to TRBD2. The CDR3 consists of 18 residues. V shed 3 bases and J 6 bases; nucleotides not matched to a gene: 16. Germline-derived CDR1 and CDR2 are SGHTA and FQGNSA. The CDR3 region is CASSLSVSGSGGTKTQYF. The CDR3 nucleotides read TGTGCCAGCAGCTTGTCGGTTTCGGGTAGCGGGGGGACGAAGACCCAGTACTTC.